This is a list of T cell receptor beta chains from one sample in a study of PD-1 blockade in classical Hodgkin lymphoma. Sequencing was performed with immunoSEQ multiplex PCR; in TCRdb, only in-frame clones are kept and a portion is missing. The data contain over 20,000 clones, more than 75% of them singletons. The material sequenced was peripheral blood mononuclear cells (PBMCs), taken at baseline. All receptors derive from a human donor with classical Hodgkin lymphoma. The CDR3 runs from the conserved cysteine through the conserved F or W. A D gene is named only where the DNA matches it firmly. Size values are once, few and many counts, or a class for expanded clones, and some rows have none.

CASSQGTSVGDTQYF	TGCGCCAGCAGCCAAGGGACTAGCGTAGGAGATACGCAGTATTTT	TRBV4-3	TRBJ2-3	few	TRBD2
CASSLAETQYF	TGTGCCAGCAGCTTGGCGGAGACCCAGTACTTC	TRBV7-9	TRBJ2-5	once	.
CASSLVGETEAFF	TGTGCCAGCAGCTTAGTAGGGGAAACTGAAGCTTTCTTT	TRBV7-8	TRBJ1-1	once	.
CAWKVGSAPYNSPLHF	TGTGCCTGGAAGGTGGGATCGGCTCCTTATAATTCACCCCTCCACTTT	TRBV30	TRBJ1-6	.	.
CASSATGEGNSPLHF	TGTGCCAGCAGTGCTACGGGCGAAGGTAATTCACCCCTCCACTTT	TRBV6-1	TRBJ1-6	.	.
CAWSAGRETQYF	TGTGCCTGGAGTGCAGGGAGGGAGACCCAGTACTTC	TRBV30	TRBJ2-5	once	.
CASKQGVSNTEAFF	TGTGCCAGTAAACAGGGGGTCTCGAACACTGAAGCTTTCTTT	TRBV6-5	TRBJ1-1	once	TRBD1
CASSLDGWGRGEKLFF	TGCGCCAGCAGCTTGGACGGCTGGGGTCGGGGTGAAAAACTGTTTTTT	TRBV5-1	TRBJ1-4	.	.
CASSPRATLDSPLHF	TGTGCCAGCTCACCAAGGGCCACGCTCGACTCACCCCTCCACTTT	TRBV18	TRBJ1-6	.	.
CASSLYLQDGGYTF	TGTGCCAGCAGCTTATATTTACAGGATGGTGGCTACACCTTC	TRBV7-8	TRBJ1-2	once	.
CASGLYNEQFF	TGTGCTAGTGGCCTCTACAATGAGCAGTTCTTC	TRBV12-5	TRBJ2-1	.	.
CASSLDSGNTEAFF	TGTGCCAGCAGCTTGGATTCCGGGAACACTGAAGCTTTCTTT	TRBV5-5	TRBJ1-1	.	.
CASSLVTSGNNEQFF	TGCGCCAGCAGCTTGGTTACTAGCGGAAACAATGAGCAGTTCTTC	TRBV5-1	TRBJ2-1	.	TRBD2
CASSSASGDTGELFF	TGTGCCAGCAGCTCAGCTTCGGGGGACACCGGGGAGCTGTTTTTT	TRBV5-5	TRBJ2-2	.	.
CASSLGVGGITGELFF	TGTGCCAGCAGCTTAGGCGTCGGCGGAATCACCGGGGAGCTGTTTTTT	TRBV7-8	TRBJ2-2	once	.
CASSSIGGAAYEQYF	TGTGCCAGCAGCTCGATCGGGGGGGCAGCCTACGAGCAGTACTTC	TRBV7-8	TRBJ2-7	.	TRBD2
CAIKPGQGRTYDGYTF	TGTGCCATCAAGCCCGGACAGGGACGCACCTATGATGGCTACACCTTC	TRBV10-3	TRBJ1-2	.	TRBD1
CASSQDHGYEQYF	TGCGCCAGCAGCCAAGATCACGGGTACGAGCAGTACTTC	TRBV4-3	TRBJ2-7	.	.
CASPSGKGGLKQQFF	TGCGCCAGCCCCAGCGGGAAGGGGGGGCTCAAGCAGCAGTTCTTC	TRBV10-1	TRBJ2-1	.	.
CASSLKVPGLGVKLFF	TGCGCCAGCAGCCTAAAAGTCCCGGGCTTGGGGGTAAAACTGTTTTTT	TRBV5-1	TRBJ1-4	.	.
CASSHPVLPGNSPLHF	TGTGCTAGCAGCCACCCGGTCCTCCCGGGTAATTCACCCCTCCACTTT	TRBV7-7	TRBJ1-6	.	.
CASIESLYSGNTIYF	TGTGCCAGCATCGAAAGTCTATACTCTGGAAACACCATATATTTT	TRBV6-5	TRBJ1-3	.	.
CATSRVGGQETQYF	TGTGCCACCAGCAGAGTTGGCGGCCAAGAGACCCAGTACTTC	TRBV15	TRBJ2-5	.	.
CASSILGQPNQPQHF	TGTGCCAGTAGTATTCTAGGGCAGCCCAATCAGCCCCAGCATTTT	TRBV19	TRBJ1-5	.	.
CASSTQGYEQYF	TGCGCCAGCAGCACACAGGGCTACGAGCAGTACTTC	TRBV5-1	TRBJ2-7	.	.
CATSPDRGRNEKLFF	TGTGCCACCAGCCCGGACAGGGGTCGTAATGAAAAACTGTTTTTT	TRBV15	TRBJ1-4	.	TRBD1
CASSAGSSVVNEQFF	TGCGCCAGCAGTGCGGGGTCCAGCGTGGTCAATGAGCAGTTCTTC	TRBV10-1	TRBJ2-1	.	.
CASSLARSSYNEQFF	TGCGCCAGCAGCTTGGCGCGGAGTTCCTACAATGAGCAGTTCTTC	TRBV5-1	TRBJ2-1	few	.
CASSLERTGANQPQHF	TGTGCCAGCAGTCTAGAGAGGACAGGGGCAAATCAGCCCCAGCATTTT	TRBV2	TRBJ1-5	.	TRBD1
CASTNRGNTGELFF	TGTGCCAGTACAAACAGGGGGAACACCGGGGAGCTGTTTTTT	TRBV19	TRBJ2-2	.	TRBD1
CASSLERATDRWEAFF	TGTGCCAGCAGCTTAGAGAGGGCGACGGATCGTTGGGAAGCTTTCTTT	TRBV7-2	TRBJ1-1	.	.
CAWSVPTGHYGYTF	TGTGCCTGGAGTGTACCGACAGGACACTATGGCTACACCTTC	TRBV30	TRBJ1-2	.	.
CASSPPQGRGTEAFF	TGTGCCAGCTCACCACCTCAAGGTAGGGGCACTGAAGCTTTCTTT	TRBV18	TRBJ1-1	.	.
CASSEGTGVYEQYF	TGTGCCAGCAGCGAAGGGACAGGGGTTTACGAGCAGTACTTC	TRBV9	TRBJ2-7	few	TRBD1
CASSLEVGVGRETQYF	TGTGCCAGCAGCTTAGAGGTCGGGGTCGGTCGGGAGACCCAGTACTTC	TRBV7-6	TRBJ2-5	.	.
CASSLALGGQPQHF	TGTGCCAGCAGCTTGGCCCTGGGGGGCCAGCCCCAGCATTTT	TRBV5-5	TRBJ1-5	.	.
CASSLAGQNTDTQYF	TGTGCCAGCAGTTTGGCAGGACAGAACACAGATACGCAGTATTTT	TRBV27	TRBJ2-3	.	.
CASSIDSDNQPQHF	TGTGCCAGTAGTATCGACAGTGACAATCAGCCCCAGCATTTT	TRBV19	TRBJ1-5	.	.
CASTTPGRHIQYF	TGTGCCAGCACTACCCCGGGACGCCACATTCAGTACTTC	TRBV19	TRBJ2-4	.	.
CASSLRGYMNTEAFF	TGTGCCAGCAGCTTAAGGGGGTACATGAACACTGAAGCTTTCTTT	TRBV13	TRBJ1-1	once	.
CASSRQDSSGNTIYF	TGTGCCAGTAGTAGACAGGATAGCTCTGGAAACACCATATATTTT	TRBV19	TRBJ1-3	once	.
CASSPGQWNTEAFF	TGTGCCAGCAGCCCGGGCCAGTGGAACACTGAAGCTTTCTTT	TRBV7-2	TRBJ1-1	few	.
CASSSPGLAGPTDTQYF	TGTGCCAGCAGCTCCCCGGGACTAGCGGGGCCCACAGATACGCAGTATTTT	TRBV7-3	TRBJ2-3	.	TRBD2